This T cell receptor (beta chain) was recorded in a study of beta chain features in type 1 diabetes. Overall study findings and caveats: These data did not resolve whether HLA type affects TCRB rearrangement. VDJ junctions sequenced from type 1 diabetes patients showed fewer insertions and more deletions. TCRB CDR3s were moderately but significantly shorter in Type 1 diabetes patients in all four CD4+ subsets.

As concerns this clone: Its antigen is not known.

Every bit of the isolated RNA underwent reverse transcription, so sequencing read expressed TCRB transcripts. Sequencing used immunoSEQ multiplex PCR; TCRdb keeps in-frame clones, though not all of them. The sample has hundreds of thousands of clones, over 10% seen once. This CDR3 is built from 13 residues. V was shortened by 4 bases and J by 0 bases, with 3 bases between the two germline ends. Germline CDR1 is SNHLY and CDR2 is FYNNEI. Sequences were obtained from naive CD4+ T cells from blood. The chain has TRBV2 and TRBJ2-2; D unclear. The sequence was collected from a woman aged 18 to 35 with type 1 diabetes. The CDR3 DNA is TGTGCCAGCAGTGCTACGAACACCGGGGAGCTGTTTTTT. This encodes CASSATNTGELFF.